This T cell receptor beta chain is from a study of OX40 agonist ivuxolimab in advanced cancers. Study-wide background: Prior therapy, whether anti-PD-1, anti-PD-L1 or anti-CTLA-4, was allowed, and less than 45% had some.

Of note for this clone: The antigen remains unidentified.

Blood draws occurred at baseline, cycle 4 day 1, and cycle 7 day 1. This CDR3 is built from 15 residues. The V end was cut by 0 bases, the J end by 2 bases, with 8 bases between. Germline V gene lookup returns CDR1 MNHEY and CDR2 SMNVEV (reference sequence). The data were produced by immunoSEQ multiplex PCR, yet TCRdb's version contains in-frame clones alone and is incomplete. The sample has around 79,000 clones, around 86% seen once; the top ten hold under 0.75%. Study outcomes and limitations: Relatively little clonal expansion, among the lowest observed, appeared in partial responders at 0.1-3.0 mg/kg. Relative to CD4+ cells, CD8+ T cells on average had more expanded clones.

The rearrangement joins TRBV27 to TRBJ1-5; D not resolved. The sample here was CD4+ or CD8+ T cells sorted from blood, taken in a trial of the OX40 agonist ivuxolimab. The clonotype comes from an adult with an advanced solid tumor such as melanoma, head and neck, liver or kidney cancer. CDR3 in amino acids: CASSLSLGGNQPQHF. CDR3 in DNA: TGTGCCAGCAGTTTATCGCTGGGAGGCAATCAGCCCCAGCATTTT.